This entry describes one TCR beta chain. The V gene's germline CDR1 is SEHNR and CDR2 FQNEAQ (reference sequence). Between the trimmed V and J ends, which lost 4 bases and 8 bases, there was a span of 15 bases. The CDR3 length is 14 residues. The source material, RNA transcripts, was used to amplify TCR beta CDR3 regions. HTBI primers were the set used in a first-round RT-PCR of the TCR CDR3. TCRdb reprocessed the multiplex PCR reads with MiXCR, giving one entry per CDR3 protein. The table shows hundreds of thousands of distinct CDR3 sequences, with approximately 20% occurring only once. The data were obtained in a study of T cells in Graves' hyperthyroidism and ophthalmopathy.

Material for sequencing was blood. The V call is TRBV7-9, the J call TRBJ2-1; D might be TRBD1 (5 bases). The TCR comes from a young man with Graves' ophthalmopathy. CDR3 sequence reads: CASSSRVPRDEQFF. CDR3 DNA sequence: TGTGCCAGCAGCTCCAGGGTGCCTAGGGATGAGCAGTTCTTC.